A single sample is the source of the 20 T cell receptor beta chains below, sequenced in a study of CD8+CD57+ T cells in acquired aplastic anemia. Profiles of TCR beta VDJ and CDR3 were generated from a genomic DNA template. One entry per CDR3 protein, called by TCRdb with MiXCR from the reads. The repertoire holds about 180,000 distinct CDR3 sequences, with 63% as singletons. An expansion of CD8+CD57+ cells by flow cytometry had been shown in patients chosen for sequencing. Specimen: sorted CD4+, CD8+, or CD8+CD57+ T cells (not recorded which) from PBMCs. The origin of the receptors is a human donor with aplastic anemia.

The chain has TRBV29-1 and TRBJ2-3; tentative D call: TRBD2 (6 bases). Germline V gives CDR1 SQVTM, CDR2 ANQGSEA. Trimming shortened V by 0 bases and J by 0 bases, and 13 bases separated the two germline ends. This CDR3 is 16 amino acids long. CDR3 coding DNA: TGCAGCGTTGAAGATCATGCGGAGGGGAGCACAGATACGCAGTATTTT. It encodes CSVEDHAEGSTDTQYF.

The J gene is TRBJ2-1, the V gene TRBV7-4; D is undetermined. Trimming cost V 3 bases and J 15 bases, with 12 bases left between them. Germline V gene data show CDR1 as SGHVT and CDR2 as SQSDAQ. The CDR3 runs to 11 residues. This chain's CDR3 is CASSFIPGRFF. The CDR3 nucleotides read TGTGCCAGCAGCTTCATCCCTGGGCGGTTCTTC.

The chain couples TRBV7-2 to TRBJ2-3; 10 bases line up with TRBD1. Trimming removed 5 bases from V and 4 bases from J; junction bases left unmatched: 6. CDR1 is SGHTA and CDR2 is FQGNSA in the germline V gene. This CDR3 is 15 amino acids long. The CDR3 DNA reads as TGTGCCAGCAGCGACCGACAGGGGGCCGCAGATACGCAGTATTTT. Encoded protein: CASSDRQGAADTQYF.

This clonotype showed up many times. The genes are TRBV7-3 and TRBJ1-1; 9 bases align to TRBD1. Germline V gene data show CDR1 as SGHTA and CDR2 as FQGTGA. J was trimmed by 6 bases and V by 5 bases; bases with no gene match: 7. This CDR3 has 14 residues. As DNA, the CDR3 is TGTGCCAGCAGCCCCGGGACAGGGTCCCCTGAAGCTTTCTTT. Translation: CASSPGTGSPEAFF.

This clonotype occurred a few times. The J gene is TRBJ1-1, the V gene TRBV4-1, with 7 bases identical to TRBD1. V lost 1 base, J lost 1 base, and 3 bases stayed unmatched. This CDR3 is built from 15 residues. Germline V lookup: CDR1 MGHRA, CDR2 YSYEKL. CDR3 in DNA: TGCGCCAGCAGCCAAGTGGGACAGAGGAACACTGAAGCTTTCTTT. Its protein product is CASSQVGQRNTEAFF.

V is TRBV6-4 and J is TRBJ1-6; D gene unclear. In germline, CDR1 is MRHNA, CDR2 SNTAGT. The CDR3 is made up of 13 amino acids. V was clipped by 2 bases and J by 8 bases, with 7 bases between them. The CDR3 region has the DNA TGTGCCAGCAGTGACATAGCCGATTCACCCCTCCACTTT. Translating it yields CASSDIADSPLHF.

The rearrangement joins TRBV9 to TRBJ2-3, with 9 bases fitting TRBD2. V dropped 0 bases and J dropped 0; count of bases not matched to a gene: 2. Germline lookup yields CDR1 SGDLS and CDR2 YYNGEE. The CDR3 runs to 16 residues. Here the CDR3 DNA reads TGTGCCAGCAGCGTAGAAGCGGGGGGTAGCACAGATACGCAGTATTTT. This codes for CASSVEAGGSTDTQYF.

This clonotype was recorded a few times. The rearrangement joins TRBV20-1 to TRBJ1-1; 9 bases line up with TRBD1. The junction had 4 bases not matched to a gene; V was cut back by 3 bases and J by 5 bases. The CDR3 has 13 amino acids. In germline, CDR1 is DFQATT, CDR2 SNEGSKA (reference sequence). CDR3 in amino acids: CSARRDRATEAFF. In DNA, the CDR3 is TGCAGTGCTAGGAGGGACAGGGCTACTGAAGCTTTCTTT.

A word on this clonotype: It is unclear where the CDR3 begins or ends on the DNA, so no DNA is shown, and the CDR3 is as TCRdb lists it. V and J are TRBV29-1 and TRBJ2-7; the DNA was not used to check the table's D call, TRBD1. The CDR3 numbers 18 amino acids, ends counted. The V gene's germline CDR1 is SQVTM and CDR2 ANQGSEA. CDR3 sequence reads: CSGTRPCIAVPAAPEQYF.

The rearrangement uses TRBV29-1 and TRBJ2-2, with TRBD2 as a possible D gene (7 bases). The CDR3 loop spans 16 amino acids. V lost 7 bases and J 10 bases, leaving 28 bases between the germline ends. The germline CDR1 and CDR2 sequences are SQVTM and ANQGSEA. The CDR3 nucleotides are TGCAGCGCCCTTTTCGGGGGGCTGTTGGCCACGAAGGAGCTGTTTTTT. Amino acid sequence: CSALFGGLLATKELFF.

The J gene is TRBJ1-2, the V gene TRBV29-1, with 7 bases aligning to TRBD1. CDR1 SQVTM and CDR2 ANQGSEA come from the germline V gene. V lost 7 bases to trimming and J lost 5 bases; unmatched junction nucleotides: 10. This CDR3 comprises 13 residues. CDR3 sequence: CSGWDSAEYGYTF. DNA for the CDR3: TGCAGCGGCTGGGACAGCGCCGAGTATGGCTACACCTTC.

The CDR3, as DNA: TGTGCCAGCAGCTTGGGGACACAAGAGCAGTTCTTC. As protein: CASSLGTQEQFF. The J gene is TRBJ2-1, the V gene TRBV7-9, with D possibly matching TRBD1 (6 bases). Trimming pared 3 bases from V and 10 bases from J, leaving 10 bases between. This CDR3 contains 12 residues. CDR1 is SEHNR and CDR2 is FQNEAQ in the germline V gene (reference sequence). The whole variable domain, remainder taken from reference TRBV7-9 and TRBJ2-1, is DTGVSQNPRHKITKRGQNVTFRCDPISEHNRLYWYRQTLGQGPEFLTYFQNEAQLEKSRLLSDRFSAERPKGSFSTLEIQRTEQGDSAMYLCASSLGTQEQFFGPGTRLTVL.

This chain joins TRBV2 and TRBJ2-7; 10 bases map to TRBD2. CDR3 length: 16 amino acids. The V segment lost 6 bases and the J segment 4 bases; nucleotides outside the gene matches: 12. CDR1 and CDR2 from the germline V gene are SNHLY and FYNNEI. CDR3 residues: CASSVGGLAGVYEQYF. CDR3 DNA: TGTGCCAGCAGCGTAGGGGGGCTAGCGGGAGTTTACGAGCAGTACTTC.

The J gene is TRBJ2-6, the V gene TRBV9; D not certain. Germline assignment: CDR1 SGDLS and CDR2 YYNGEE. V dropped 3 bases and J dropped 8 bases, with 15 bases sitting between them. The CDR3 spans 15 residues. CDR3 DNA: TGTGCCAGCAGCGGAGATCTTGGGCGACCCAACGTCCTGACTTTC. It encodes CASSGDLGRPNVLTF.

This clonotype was seen only once. The chain recombines TRBV7-3 with TRBJ1-1; TRBD1 agrees at 7 bases. The trim removed 5 bases at V and 5 bases at J, leaving 8 bases unmatched. Looked up from germline, CDR1 is SGHTA and CDR2 is FQGTGA. This CDR3 has 14 amino acids. The CDR3 DNA reads TGTGCCAGCAGCATCGGGACAGAGGGAACTGAAGCTTTCTTT. Amino acids: CASSIGTEGTEAFF.

V and J are TRBV5-8 and TRBJ2-3; possibly TRBD2 for D (7 bases). Trimming took off 5 bases at V and 2 bases at J, with 15 bases between the two ends. This CDR3 is 15 amino acids long. CDR1 is SGHTS and CDR2 is YDEGEE in the germline V gene. The CDR3 reads CASRWTAGATDTQYF. In DNA form, the CDR3 reads TGTGCCAGCAGGTGGACTGCGGGGGCCACAGATACGCAGTATTTT.

This clonotype was found a few times. The rearrangement joins TRBV20-1 to TRBJ2-5, with D possibly being TRBD1 or TRBD2 (5 bases each). Trimming took off 0 bases at V and 2 bases at J, with 10 bases between the two ends. The V gene's germline CDR1 is DFQATT and CDR2 SNEGSKA (reference sequence). The CDR3 has 14 residues. The DNA for the CDR3 is TGCAGTGCTAGAGATCTAGGGACGCAAGAGACCCAGTACTTC. Its translation: CSARDLGTQETQYF.

The CDR3: CASSDRRGTLGTQYF. The DNA of the CDR3 is TGTGCCAGCAGTGATAGGCGGGGCACACTTGGGACCCAGTACTTC. The chain carries TRBV2 and TRBJ2-5, with D tentatively TRBD2 (6 bases). This CDR3 is built from 15 residues. The V and J ends lost 3 bases and 7 bases respectively, with 18 bases between them. Looked up from germline, CDR1 is SNHLY and CDR2 is FYNNEI.

The V gene is TRBV7-9, the J gene TRBJ1-2; D is undetermined. This CDR3 has 10 amino acids. V lost 5 bases and J lost 12, with 10 bases in between. Germline CDR1 is SEHNR and CDR2 is FQNEAQ (reference sequence). The CDR3 protein is CASSHSPHTF. Here the CDR3 DNA reads TGTGCCAGCAGCCACTCCCCCCACACCTTC.

This clonotype was observed at least ten times. The chain couples TRBV19 to TRBJ2-7; a weak D match, TRBD1 (6 bases). The V gene lost 11 bases and the J gene lost 7 bases, with 18 bases spanning the gap. CDR1 and CDR2 (germline): LNHDA, SQIVND (reference sequence). This CDR3 spans 12 amino acids. As DNA, the CDR3 is TGTGCCGGCCCCTACAGGGAAAAAGAGCAGTACTTC. Residues: CAGPYREKEQYF. Full variable domain (remainder filled in from reference TRBV19 and TRBJ2-7): DGGITQSPKYLFRKEGQNVTLSCEQNLNHDAMYWYRQDPGQGLRLIYYSQIVNDFQKGDIAEGYSVSREKKESFPLTVTSAQKNPTAFYLCAGPYREKEQYFGPGTRLTVT.